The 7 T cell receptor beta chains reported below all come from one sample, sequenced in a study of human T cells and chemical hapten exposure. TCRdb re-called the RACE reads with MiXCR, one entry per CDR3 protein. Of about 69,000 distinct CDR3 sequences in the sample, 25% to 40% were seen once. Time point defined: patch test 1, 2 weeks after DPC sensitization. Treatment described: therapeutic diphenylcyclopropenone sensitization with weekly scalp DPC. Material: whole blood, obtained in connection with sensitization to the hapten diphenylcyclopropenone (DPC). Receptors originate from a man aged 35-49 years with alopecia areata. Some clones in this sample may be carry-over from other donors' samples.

CDR3 sequence reads: CATSDPPGTSGGKETQYF. As DNA, the CDR3 is TGTGCCACCAGTGACCCACCCGGGACTAGCGGGGGTAAAGAGACCCAGTACTTC. The J gene is TRBJ2-5, the V gene TRBV24-1; TRBD2 matches 14 bases. CDR3 length equals 18 residues. Germline values: CDR1 KGHDR, CDR2 SFDVKD. V shed 4 bases and J 3 bases; nucleotides not matched to a gene: 9.

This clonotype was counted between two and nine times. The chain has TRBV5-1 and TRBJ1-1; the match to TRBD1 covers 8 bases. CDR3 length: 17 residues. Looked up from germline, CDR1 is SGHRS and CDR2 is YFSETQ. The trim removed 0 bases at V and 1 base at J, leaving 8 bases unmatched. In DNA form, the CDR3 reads TGCGCCAGCAGCTTGGTTCCCGGACAGGGACCGAACACTGAAGCTTTCTTT. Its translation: CASSLVPGQGPNTEAFF.

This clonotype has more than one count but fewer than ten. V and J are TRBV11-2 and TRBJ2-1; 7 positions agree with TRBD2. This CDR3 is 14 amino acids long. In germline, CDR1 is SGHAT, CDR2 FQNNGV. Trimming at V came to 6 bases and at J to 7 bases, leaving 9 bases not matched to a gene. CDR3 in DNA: TGTGCCAGCAGGTTCCGTGGAGCGGGAAATGAGCAGTTCTTC. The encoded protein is CASRFRGAGNEQFF.

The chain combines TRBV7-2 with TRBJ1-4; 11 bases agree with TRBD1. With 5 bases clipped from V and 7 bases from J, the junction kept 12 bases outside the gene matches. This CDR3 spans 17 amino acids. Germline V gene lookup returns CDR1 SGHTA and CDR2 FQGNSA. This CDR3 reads CASSRTGGAPVGEKLFF. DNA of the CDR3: TGTGCCAGCAGCCGGACAGGGGGCGCCCCCGTTGGTGAAAAACTGTTTTTT.

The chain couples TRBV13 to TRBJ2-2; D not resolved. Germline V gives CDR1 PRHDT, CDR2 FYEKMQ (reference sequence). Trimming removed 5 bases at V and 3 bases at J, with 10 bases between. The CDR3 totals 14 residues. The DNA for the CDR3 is TGTGCCAGCAGCCGGCGAGGTGACACCGGGGAGCTGTTTTTT. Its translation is CASSRRGDTGELFF.

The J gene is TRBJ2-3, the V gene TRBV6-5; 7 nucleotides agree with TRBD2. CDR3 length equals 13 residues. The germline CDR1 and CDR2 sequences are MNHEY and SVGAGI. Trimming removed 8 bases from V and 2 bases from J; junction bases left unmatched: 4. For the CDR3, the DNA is TGTGCCAGCGGGACTACGTACACAGATACGCAGTATTTT. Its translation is CASGTTYTDTQYF.

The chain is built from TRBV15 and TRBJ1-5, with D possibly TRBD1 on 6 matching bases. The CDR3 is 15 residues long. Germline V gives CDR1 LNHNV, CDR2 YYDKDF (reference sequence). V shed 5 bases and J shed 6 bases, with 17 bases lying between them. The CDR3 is CATSGVGGGSQPQHF. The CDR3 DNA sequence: TGTGCCACCAGCGGGGTAGGAGGGGGTAGTCAGCCCCAGCATTTT.